Listed here are 29 T cell receptor beta chains from one sample, sequenced in a study of blood T cell repertoires in COVID-19. TCRdb's table, derived via immunoSEQ multiplex PCR, lists solely in-frame clones and lacks some. The profile shows a few hundred thousand clones, roughly 90% of them singletons. Material: peripheral blood. The receptors were sampled from a young woman with COVID-19, enrolled during active disease.

The chain is built from TRBV7-9 and TRBJ2-5; D might be TRBD2 (5 bases). V gave up 7 bases and J gave up 4 bases, with 7 bases separating them. This CDR3 comprises 11 residues. Germline V gene data show CDR1 as SEHNR and CDR2 as FQNEAQ (reference sequence). The CDR3 is CASTSSETQYF. The CDR3 nucleotides are TGTGCCAGCACTAGCTCAGAGACCCAGTACTTC.

This chain connects TRBV10-3 to TRBJ2-5; a possible D gene is TRBD2 (6 bases). Trimming left V 0 bases short and J 4 bases short, with 12 bases between. The CDR3 extends over 15 amino acids. CDR1 and CDR2 (germline): ENHRY, SYGVKD. CDR3 amino acids: CAISESGGDAETQYF. CDR3 sequence (DNA): TGTGCCATCAGTGAGTCGGGCGGGGACGCAGAGACCCAGTACTTC.

For the CDR3, the DNA is TGTGCCAGCAGTTACCGCGCCCCCTACGAGCAGTACTTC. This sequence encodes CASSYRAPYEQYF. The J gene is TRBJ2-7, the V gene TRBV6-2 or TRBV6-3; D is unclear. The length of the CDR3 is 13 residues. CDR1 and CDR2 from the germline V gene are MNHEY and SVGEGT. The V and J ends lost 2 bases and 2 bases respectively, with 7 bases between them.

The chain joins TRBV5-8 to TRBJ2-4; 9 positions match TRBD2. Germline V CDR1 and CDR2: SGHTS, YDEGEE. This CDR3 is built from 15 residues. V lost 0 bases and J lost 3; bases outside the gene matches: 1. The CDR3 region has the DNA TGTGCCAGCAGCTTGGGACTAGCGGACAAAAACATTCAGTACTTC. It yields the protein CASSLGLADKNIQYF.

This chain connects TRBV3-1 (or the pseudogene TRBV3-2) to TRBJ1-4; maybe TRBD1 (6 bases). The CDR3 runs 16 residues. Germline CDR1 LGHDT, CDR2 YNNKEL (reference sequence). V dropped 2 bases and J dropped 7 bases, with 17 bases sitting between them. Here the CDR3 DNA reads TGTGCCAGCAGCCAATCAACCTGGACAGTGGGTGAAAAACTGTTTTTT. It yields the protein CASSQSTWTVGEKLFF.

V usage is TRBV5-1 and J usage is TRBJ2-1; D is possibly TRBD1 (5 bases). V was shortened by 7 bases and J by 8 bases, with 22 bases between the two germline ends. CDR3 length: 15 residues. Per the germline V gene, CDR1 is SGHRS and CDR2 is YFSETQ. The CDR3 DNA is TGCGCCAGCCGCCGTCAGGGTCTTGTCATAGATGAGCAGTTCTTC. Protein sequence: CASRRQGLVIDEQFF.

This chain joins TRBV27 and TRBJ1-2, with 7 bases that match TRBD1. This CDR3 spans 14 amino acids. J gave up 4 bases and V 4 bases, and 6 bases lay outside the gene matches. Per the germline V gene, CDR1 is MNHEY and CDR2 is SMNVEV (reference sequence). The CDR3 loop is CASSSRGGGYGYTF. In DNA form, the CDR3 reads TGTGCCAGCAGTTCAAGAGGGGGCGGCTATGGCTACACCTTC.

This chain uses TRBV21-1 with TRBJ2-3; the table's TRBD2 call for D was not verified on the DNA. TRBV21-1 is tagged as a pseudogene. This CDR3 is built from 14 residues. The chain's CDR3 is CASSLGGWAGTQYF. The CDR3 coding sequence is TGTGCCAGCAGCCTCGGGGGTTGGGCGGGTACGCAGTATTTT.

CDR3 in amino acids: CASSSGQGFAEAFF. The CDR3 bases are TGTGCCAGCAGCTCGGGACAGGGGTTCGCTGAAGCTTTCTTT. The chain joins TRBV7-9 to TRBJ1-1, with TRBD1 matching 10 bases. Looked up from germline, CDR1 is SEHNR and CDR2 is FQNEAQ (reference sequence). The ends lost 4 bases at V and 6 bases at J; junction bases unmatched: 5. CDR3 length equals 14 residues. Full variable domain (remainder filled in from reference TRBV7-9 and TRBJ1-1): DTGVSQNPRHKITKRGQNVTFRCDPISEHNRLYWYRQTLGQGPEFLTYFQNEAQLEKSRLLSDRFSAERPKGSFSTLEIQRTEQGDSAMYLCASSSGQGFAEAFFGQGTRLTVV.

The V call is TRBV18, the J call TRBJ1-2, with 10 bases lining up with TRBD1. CDR1 is KGHSH and CDR2 is LQKENI in the germline V gene. This CDR3 is built from 17 residues. J was trimmed by 7 bases and V by 2 bases; bases with no gene match: 13. DNA for the CDR3: TGTGCCAGCTCACCAGCAAATCCCCAGGGACAGGGGCCTGGCTACACCTTC. It codes for CASSPANPQGQGPGYTF.

The rearrangement uses TRBV19 and TRBJ2-7, with TRBD2 identical over 11 bases. From germline, CDR1 is LNHDA and CDR2 SQIVND (reference sequence). This CDR3 comprises 15 residues. V lost 4 bases and J lost 0; bases outside the gene matches: 2. CDR3 nucleotide sequence: TGTGCCAGTAGTAGGGGACTAGCGGACTCCTACGAGCAGTACTTC. Translated, it gives CASSRGLADSYEQYF.

V gene TRBV10-2 combines with J gene TRBJ2-2; 9 nucleotides agree with TRBD2. The CDR3 loop spans 17 amino acids. Per germline, CDR1 WSHSY and CDR2 SAAADI. V was pared by 3 bases and J by 3 bases, with 8 bases of the junction left unmatched. The DNA of the CDR3 is TGCGCCAGCAGTGACACGGCGGGAGGGCCGGACACCGGGGAGCTGTTTTTT. Encoded protein: CASSDTAGGPDTGELFF.

CDR3 residues: CASRTGTNTEAFF. In DNA, the CDR3 is TGCGCCAGCCGAACAGGTACGAACACTGAAGCTTTCTTT. This chain uses TRBV5-1 with TRBJ1-1; TRBD1 is a possible D gene (5 bases). This CDR3 has 13 residues. V was cut by 7 bases and J by 1 base, with 11 bases left in between. Germline V gives CDR1 SGHRS, CDR2 YFSETQ.

The genes are TRBV11-2 and TRBJ2-1, with D perhaps matching TRBD2 (5 bases). Trimming removed 2 bases from V and 7 bases from J, with 18 bases in between. Per germline, CDR1 SGHAT and CDR2 FQNNGV. This CDR3 has 16 amino acids. The CDR3 DNA is TGTGCCAGCAGCTTAAAACACTACCGCACGGGGAATGAGCAGTTCTTC. This encodes CASSLKHYRTGNEQFF.

The V gene is TRBV4-3, the J gene TRBJ1-3; 9 nucleotides match TRBD1. The V gene's germline CDR1 is LGHNA and CDR2 YSLEER. Trimming took 3 bases from V and 0 from J; bases not matched to a gene: 6. The CDR3 is made up of 17 amino acids. This CDR3 reads CASSHHRGQVSGNTIYF. The CDR3 DNA reads TGCGCCAGCAGCCACCACAGGGGGCAGGTCTCTGGAAACACCATATATTTT.

The table lists this clone with a count of one. J is TRBJ1-6 and V is TRBV7-2; possible D gene TRBD1, 6 bases. The CDR3 sequence is 15 residues long. Germline V gene lookup returns CDR1 SGHTA and CDR2 FQGNSA. The V gene lost 3 bases and the J gene lost 7 bases, with 13 bases spanning the gap. CDR3 in amino acids: CASSFGTGYNSPLHF. The CDR3 DNA is TGTGCCAGCAGCTTTGGTACAGGGTACAATTCACCCCTCCACTTT. Combining the CDR3 with reference TRBV7-2 and TRBJ1-6 gives the whole variable domain GAGVSQSPSNKVTEKGKDVELRCDPISGHTALYWYRQSLGQGLEFLIYFQGNSAPDKSGLPSDRFSAERTGGSVSTLTIQRTQQEDSAVYLCASSFGTGYNSPLHFGNGTRLTVT.

The chain uses TRBV24-1 and TRBJ2-2, with a weak D call TRBD1 (6 bases). The length of the CDR3 is 13 residues. CDR1 is KGHDR, CDR2 SFDVKD, per germline. Deletions cut 10 bases from V and 5 bases from J, with 13 bases between. DNA for the CDR3: TGTGCCACTCAGGGGTGGGAGACCGGGGAGCTGTTTTTT. This translates into CATQGWETGELFF.

To note about this clone: This sample also contains other DNA sequences that code for the same CDR3. The chain combines TRBV6-5 with TRBJ1-2, with D possibly TRBD1 on 5 matching bases. Trimming pared 0 bases from V and 2 bases from J, leaving 7 bases between. CDR3 size: 14 residues. Per the germline V gene, CDR1 is MNHEY and CDR2 is SVGAGI. The CDR3 protein is CASSYSGGNYGYTF. The CDR3 nucleotides are TGTGCCAGCAGTTACTCTGGGGGGAACTATGGCTACACCTTC.

This clone has just a few counts. The chain employs TRBV2 and TRBJ1-1; the D gene is possibly TRBD1 (5 bases). Trimming stripped 8 bases from V and 5 bases from J, with 12 bases between. This CDR3 region has 12 residues. The germline gives CDR1 SNHLY, CDR2 FYNNEI. This CDR3 reads CASRQGGTEAFF. For the CDR3, the DNA is TGTGCCAGCCGTCAGGGAGGGACTGAAGCTTTCTTT.

The chain employs TRBV6-5 and TRBJ1-5, with 8 bases matching TRBD1. Per germline, CDR1 MNHEY and CDR2 SVGAGI. This CDR3 has 15 amino acids. J was trimmed by 0 bases and V by 8 bases; bases with no gene match: 6. The DNA of the CDR3 is TGTGCCAGCTTTGACAGGGGTGTTAGCAATCAGCCCCAGCATTTT. This translates into CASFDRGVSNQPQHF.

V is TRBV6-5 and J is TRBJ1-6, with TRBD1 matching over 7 bases. V lost 0 bases to trimming and J lost 6 bases; unmatched junction nucleotides: 5. The CDR3 loop spans 16 amino acids. Germline assignment: CDR1 MNHEY and CDR2 SVGAGI. CDR3: CASSYSGTDTNSPLHF. In DNA, the CDR3 is TGTGCCAGCAGTTACTCCGGGACAGATACTAATTCACCCCTCCACTTT.

V usage is TRBV5-8 and J usage is TRBJ2-5; maybe TRBD2 (6 bases). CDR1 is SGHTS, CDR2 YDEGEE, per germline. The CDR3 spans 14 residues. V gave up 0 bases and J gave up 1 base, with 7 bases separating them. CDR3 DNA sequence: TGTGCCAGCAGCTTGGACGGGAGCCAAGAGACCCAGTACTTC. Translated, it gives CASSLDGSQETQYF.

This sequence joins TRBV24-1 and TRBJ2-7; 10 bases fit TRBD1. The junction had 3 bases not matched to a gene; V was cut back by 6 bases and J by 2 bases. The CDR3 covers 14 residues. Germline V gene lookup returns CDR1 KGHDR and CDR2 SFDVKD. CDR3 loop: CATSTGTGAYEQYF. The CDR3 DNA is TGTGCCACCAGTACCGGGACAGGGGCCTACGAGCAGTACTTC.

This sequence joins TRBV18 and TRBJ2-1, with 7 bases matching TRBD2. The CDR3 has 17 amino acids. Germline V lookup: CDR1 KGHSH, CDR2 LQKENI. The ends lost 2 bases at V and 1 base at J; junction bases unmatched: 8. CDR3 sequence: CASSPFGGEVSYNEQFF. The CDR3 bases are TGTGCCAGCTCACCATTTGGGGGGGAGGTTTCCTACAATGAGCAGTTCTTC.

The rearrangement links TRBV28 to TRBJ2-2, with D possibly being TRBD2 (5 bases). CDR1 is MDHEN, CDR2 SYDVKM, per germline. V dropped 6 bases and J dropped 1 base, with 9 bases sitting between them. The CDR3 extends over 14 amino acids. CDR3 sequence: CASRESGNTGELFF. The DNA of the CDR3 is TGTGCCAGCAGGGAGAGCGGGAACACCGGGGAGCTGTTTTTT.

The CDR3 loop is CASSSSGTSGYEQYF. The CDR3, as DNA: TGTGCCAGCAGCTCTTCCGGGACTAGCGGATACGAGCAGTACTTC. The chain links TRBV7-2 to TRBJ2-7; 11 positions match TRBD2. The CDR3 is made up of 15 amino acids. Trimming took 4 bases from V and 4 from J; bases not matched to a gene: 6. Germline values: CDR1 SGHTA, CDR2 FQGNSA.

The chain links TRBV19 to TRBJ1-1; 7 bases align to TRBD1. The trim removed 7 bases at V and 5 bases at J, leaving 7 bases unmatched. This CDR3 comprises 13 residues. Germline CDR1 reads LNHDA; CDR2 reads SQIVND (reference sequence). The CDR3 nucleotides are TGTGCCAGTACCCCGACAGGGAGGACTGAAGCTTTCTTT. It specifies CASTPTGRTEAFF.

The V and J genes are TRBV19 and TRBJ2-2; D is uncertain. Germline CDR1 is LNHDA and CDR2 is SQIVND (reference sequence). V lost 5 bases to trimming and J lost 4 bases, with 8 bases between them. The CDR3 covers 13 residues. The CDR3 sequence is CASSPGPTGELFF. The CDR3 DNA follows: TGTGCCAGTAGTCCCGGTCCCACCGGGGAGCTGTTTTTT.

The chain links TRBV4-1 to TRBJ2-1; D is ambiguous. Germline CDR1 MGHRA, CDR2 YSYEKL. This CDR3 contains 15 residues. V lost 0 bases, J lost 4 bases, and 10 bases lay in between. The CDR3 reads CASSQEGYRYNEQFF. The CDR3 DNA sequence: TGCGCCAGCAGCCAAGAGGGCTACCGATACAATGAGCAGTTCTTC.